Listed here are 13 T cell receptor beta chains from one sample, sequenced in a study of blood T cells in healthy people across ages. With a J-beta primer mix and a sample-barcoded 5' primer, a second PCR ran 7 to 11 cycles. In TCRdb, the 5' RACE reads were re-called with MiXCR into one record per CDR3 protein. The sample lists about 2 million distinct CDR3 sequences; 49% were seen once. The specimen sequenced was blood. Receptors were obtained from a woman between 40 and 50 years old in good health.

On this clonotype: A much larger clone is a single base away; this may be a read error. The chain links TRBV5-6 to TRBJ1-2, with a possible D match to TRBD1 (5 bases). V lost 5 bases and J lost 2, with 10 bases in between. Germline V gene sequence: CDR1 SGHDT, CDR2 YYEEEE. The CDR3 covers 13 residues. DNA for the CDR3: TGTGCCAGCAGGAGGGCAGGGAACTATGGCTACACCTTC. It encodes CASRRAGNYGYTF.

This clonotype is a singleton in its sample. V usage is TRBV15 and J usage is TRBJ1-1; no definite D call. Per the germline V gene, CDR1 is LNHNV and CDR2 is YYDKDF (reference sequence). This CDR3 has 13 residues. Trimming removed 4 bases at V and 1 base at J, with 7 bases between. CDR3 in DNA: TGTGCCACCAGCATGGGTTGGAACACTGAAGCTTTCTTT. As protein: CATSMGWNTEAFF.

The genes are TRBV10-3 and TRBJ2-3, with 12 bases matching TRBD2. The germline V gene encodes CDR1 ENHRY and CDR2 SYGVKD. V dropped 6 bases and J dropped 2; count of bases not matched to a gene: 3. The CDR3 is made up of 15 amino acids. CDR3: CAISTSGGNTDTQYF. The CDR3 nucleotides are TGTGCCATCAGCACTAGCGGGGGGAACACAGATACGCAGTATTTT.

This clonotype was detected a few times. At one boundary the junction diverges from the germline segment, which might be a read error. The rearrangement joins TRBV7-2 to TRBJ2-1, with 11 bases fitting TRBD2. The CDR3 runs to 19 residues. Germline-derived CDR1 and CDR2 are SGHTA and FQGNSA. The CDR3 loop is CASSLVASGGPRAYNEQFF. The DNA for the CDR3 is TGTGCCAGTAGCTTAGTGGCTAGCGGGGGGCCCCGCGCCTACAATGAGCAGTTCTTC.

The chain recombines TRBV2 with TRBJ1-1, with D hard to call. The V end was cut by 6 bases, the J end by 2 bases, with 10 bases between. The length of the CDR3 is 13 residues. CDR1 and CDR2 from the germline V gene are SNHLY and FYNNEI. The CDR3 is CASRIGLNTEAFF. The DNA of the CDR3 is TGTGCCAGCAGGATCGGACTAAACACTGAAGCTTTCTTT.

The V call is TRBV7-3, the J call TRBJ2-3, with a weak D call TRBD2 (5 bases). Deletions cut 4 bases from V and 3 bases from J, with 14 bases between. The CDR3 totals 15 residues. Germline lookup yields CDR1 SGHTA and CDR2 FQGTGA. For the CDR3, the DNA is TGTGCCAGCAGCTCTAGCCGGACTCTTACAGATACGCAGTATTTT. This translates into CASSSSRTLTDTQYF.

The rearrangement links TRBV28 to TRBJ2-7; TRBD2 matches 11 bases. Germline CDR1 MDHEN, CDR2 SYDVKM. After removal of 4 bases from V and 4 bases from J, the junction contained 15 bases not matched to a gene. The CDR3 extends over 18 amino acids. CDR3 residues: CASSSPLAGGPERYEQYF. The CDR3 region has the DNA TGTGCCAGCAGTTCCCCCCTAGCGGGGGGACCGGAACGGTACGAGCAGTACTTC.

The chain employs TRBV7-2 and TRBJ2-3; 7 positions match TRBD1. This CDR3 has 15 amino acids. Per germline, CDR1 SGHTA and CDR2 FQGNSA. With 6 bases clipped from V and 3 bases from J, the junction kept 9 bases outside the gene matches. The CDR3 sequence: CASRVRDSVTDTQYF. The CDR3 coding sequence is TGTGCCAGCAGAGTTCGGGACAGCGTTACAGATACGCAGTATTTT.

The table lists this clonotype with a few counts. The chain combines TRBV5-1 with TRBJ1-4, with TRBD1 matching 7 bases. The J segment lost 0 bases and the V segment lost 0 bases, leaving 5 bases of the junction unmatched. The length of the CDR3 is 17 residues. Germline V gene data show CDR1 as SGHRS and CDR2 as YFSETQ. The CDR3 spells CASSLAPTGATNEKLFF. DNA of the CDR3: TGCGCCAGCAGCTTGGCGCCTACAGGGGCAACTAATGAAAAACTGTTTTTT.

This clonotype was counted a few times. The chain recombines TRBV7-2 with TRBJ2-7; D possibly corresponds to TRBD1 (8 bases). This CDR3 contains 14 residues. CDR1 is SGHTA and CDR2 is FQGNSA in the germline V gene. V lost 4 bases and J lost 7, with 17 bases in between. The CDR3 loop is CASSSGQGGWEQYF. CDR3 nucleotide sequence: TGTGCCAGCAGCTCAGGACAGGGAGGGTGGGAGCAGTACTTC.

The chain employs TRBV28 and TRBJ1-2; tentative D call: TRBD1 (6 bases). The CDR3 is made up of 15 amino acids. Germline loops: CDR1 MDHEN, CDR2 SYDVKM. With 4 bases removed from V and 4 bases from J, the gap between germline ends came to 16 bases. In DNA form, the CDR3 reads TGTGCCAGCAGTTCCTACAGGGACTCTTCCTATGGCTACACCTTC. Protein sequence: CASSSYRDSSYGYTF.

Comment on this clonotype: This may arise from a read error, as a much more abundant clone is one base away. The chain joins TRBV6-5 to TRBJ2-5, with TRBD2 matching 8 bases. This CDR3 has 14 residues. With V trimmed by 5 bases and J by 5 bases, 7 bases remained unmatched. Germline V gene data show CDR1 as MNHEY and CDR2 as SVGAGI. CDR3 in DNA: TGTGCCAGCAGTGGTGGGACTAGTCTCGAGACCCAGTACTTC. Residues: CASSGGTSLETQYF.

The chain combines TRBV4-2 with TRBJ2-3, with 10 bases aligning to TRBD2. From germline, CDR1 is LGHNA and CDR2 YNFKEQ. CDR3 length equals 17 residues. V gave up 4 bases and J gave up 4 bases; unmatched junction bases: 11. This chain's CDR3 is CASSPNPASGGSDTQYF. CDR3 DNA: TGTGCCAGCAGCCCCAACCCGGCTAGCGGGGGATCAGATACGCAGTATTTT.